This T cell receptor (beta chain) was captured in a study of control samples from healthy donors and cancer patients. The CDR3 length is 17 residues. J lost 4 bases, V lost 4 bases, and 8 bases had no gene match. Germline V gives CDR1 SGDLS, CDR2 YYNGEE. Here immunoSEQ multiplex PCR was the method, and the copy in TCRdb shows in-frame clones only, minus some. The repertoire holds fewer than 300,000 clones, with more than 65% as singletons. This chain joins TRBV9 and TRBJ2-3, with 14 positions matching TRBD2. Specimen: PBMCs. This clonotype originated in a woman aged 55-75 years with lung cancer. The CDR3 loop is CASSPQGLAGGADTQYF. The CDR3 region has the DNA TGTGCCAGCAGCCCCCAAGGACTAGCGGGGGGCGCAGATACGCAGTATTTT.